The 9 T cell receptor beta chains below come from one sample, sequenced in a study of cytomegalovirus exposure and HLA in healthy donors. Profiled with immunoSEQ multiplex PCR; TCRdb holds only in-frame clones, not every one. Of around 300,000 clones in the sample, approximately 90% were seen once. The material sequenced was PBMCs. The receptors were sampled from a woman aged 25 to 39 in good health and CMV-seropositive.

The V and J genes are TRBV7-6 and TRBJ1-6; 7 bases map to TRBD1. V was clipped by 1 base and J by 6 bases; unmatched bases: 6. The CDR3 has 16 amino acids. The germline gives CDR1 SGHVS, CDR2 FNYEAQ. CDR3 nucleotide sequence: TGTGCCAGCAGCTTAGGGGTTGGGACAGCTAATTCACCCCTCCACTTT. It codes for CASSLGVGTANSPLHF. Supplemented by reference TRBV7-6 and TRBJ1-6, the full variable domain reads GAGVSQSPRYKVTKRGQDVALRCDPISGHVSLYWYRQALGQGPEFLTYFNYEAQQDKSGLPNDRFSAERPEGSISTLTIQRTEQRDSAMYRCASSLGVGTANSPLHFGNGTRLTVT.

The CDR3 region is CASSLGQNYNEQFF. The CDR3 nucleotides read TGCGCCAGCAGCTTGGGACAAAACTACAATGAGCAGTTCTTC. The chain has TRBV5-1 and TRBJ2-1; no reliable D call. V gave up 0 bases and J gave up 3 bases, with 7 bases separating them. CDR3 size: 14 residues. In germline, CDR1 is SGHRS, CDR2 YFSETQ.

The genes are TRBV4-1 and TRBJ2-5, with D unresolved. This CDR3 comprises 14 residues. The V and J ends lost 1 base and 2 bases respectively, with 8 bases between them. Per the germline V gene, CDR1 is MGHRA and CDR2 is YSYEKL. CDR3 region: CASSQVQQQETQYF. In DNA, the CDR3 is TGCGCCAGCAGCCAAGTGCAGCAACAAGAGACCCAGTACTTC.

The chain links TRBV2 to TRBJ1-2, with D hard to call. CDR1 is SNHLY and CDR2 is FYNNEI in the germline V gene. V was shortened by 2 bases and J by 0 bases, with 7 bases between the two germline ends. The CDR3 has 14 residues. The CDR3 loop is CASSETHSNYGYTF. In DNA form, the CDR3 reads TGTGCCAGCAGTGAAACGCACTCTAACTATGGCTACACCTTC.

This clone was counted a single time. The chain combines TRBV5-1 with TRBJ2-1, with TRBD2 matching over 9 bases. J was trimmed by 7 bases and V by 0 bases; bases with no gene match: 5. Germline V gene lookup returns CDR1 SGHRS and CDR2 YFSETQ. The CDR3 runs to 15 residues. The CDR3 spells CASSLVAGASNEQFF. As DNA, the CDR3 is TGCGCCAGCAGCTTGGTAGCGGGGGCCTCAAATGAGCAGTTCTTC. Filled out from reference TRBV5-1 and TRBJ2-1, the complete variable domain reads KAGVTQTPRYLIKTRGQQVTLSCSPISGHRSVSWYQQTPGQGLQFLFEYFSETQRNKGNFPGRFSGRQFSNSRSEMNVSTLELGDSALYLCASSLVAGASNEQFFGPGTRLTVL.

This rearrangement joins TRBV6-6 to TRBJ1-3; D gene uncertain. This CDR3 is built from 15 residues. V lost 0 bases to trimming and J lost 0 bases, with 6 bases between them. The germline gives CDR1 MNHNY, CDR2 SVGAGI (reference sequence). The CDR3 is CASSYSIFSGNTIYF. The CDR3 nucleotides read TGTGCCAGCAGTTACTCGATCTTCTCTGGAAACACCATATATTTT.

A single count supports this clone. The chain has TRBV9 and TRBJ1-2; 7 bases line up with TRBD1. With 3 bases clipped from V and 8 bases from J, the junction kept 7 bases outside the gene matches. CDR3 length: 13 residues. Germline CDR1 SGDLS, CDR2 YYNGEE. CDR3 coding DNA: TGTGCCAGCAGCGGCATAGGGACAGACGGCTACACCTTC. This sequence encodes CASSGIGTDGYTF. Full variable domain (missing parts from reference TRBV9 and TRBJ1-2): DSGVTQTPKHLITATGQRVTLRCSPRSGDLSVYWYQQSLDQGLQFLIQYYNGEERAKGNILERFSAQQFPDLHSELNLSSLELGDSALYFCASSGIGTDGYTFGSGTRLTVV.

V gene TRBV28 combines with J gene TRBJ1-2; D is uncertain. The CDR3 sequence is 12 residues long. From germline, CDR1 is MDHEN and CDR2 SYDVKM. Between the trimmed V and J ends, which lost 8 bases and 4 bases, there was a span of 11 bases. Here the CDR3 reads CASQQSTYGYTF. The CDR3, as DNA: TGTGCCAGCCAACAGAGTACCTATGGCTACACCTTC.

The J gene is TRBJ2-1, the V gene TRBV2; the D call may be TRBD1 or TRBD2 (6 bases each). V lost 4 bases and J 4 bases, leaving 17 bases between the germline ends. The CDR3 has 16 residues. CDR1 and CDR2 (germline): SNHLY, FYNNEI. The CDR3 nucleotides are TGTGCCAGCAGTGGAGAAGTTGGGGGGCCTTACAATGAGCAGTTCTTC. Protein product: CASSGEVGGPYNEQFF.